These T cell receptor beta chains were read from a single sample in a study of T cells in Graves' hyperthyroidism and ophthalmopathy. TCRdb itself ran the multiplex PCR reads through MiXCR, one entry per CDR3 protein. In the table there are 550,000 to 800,000 distinct CDR3 sequences, 15% to 20% of which are singletons. Sequenced input: blood. The receptor set was obtained from a man aged 50 to 59 with Graves' hyperthyroidism. The CDR3 runs from the conserved cysteine through the conserved F or W. Each record gives: V gene, J gene, D gene, clone size, CDR3 protein, CDR3 DNA. A D gene is named only where the DNA matches it firmly. Clone size is stated in some rows and not others, as once, few, many or a class when expanded.

v_gene: TRBV7-9; j_gene: TRBJ1-4; d_gene: -; abundance: many; CDR3aa: CASSRGQNEKLFF; CDR3nt: TGTGCCAGCAGCCGGGGCCAGAATGAAAAACTGTTTTTT
v_gene: TRBV20-1; j_gene: TRBJ2-7; d_gene: TRBD2; abundance: -; CDR3aa: CSARRERGRTYEQYF; CDR3nt: TGCAGTGCTAGAAGGGAGCGGGGGAGAACCTACGAGCAGTACTTC
v_gene: TRBV28; j_gene: TRBJ2-2; d_gene: -; abundance: few; CDR3aa: CASTNPTGTFTGELFF; CDR3nt: TGTGCCAGCACAAACCCGACCGGGACATTCACCGGGGAGCTGTTTTTT
v_gene: TRBV3-1; j_gene: TRBJ1-1; d_gene: -; abundance: many; CDR3aa: CASSLRGHLTEAFF; CDR3nt: TGTGCCAGCAGCCTCCGCGGACACCTCACTGAAGCTTTCTTT
v_gene: TRBV5-6; j_gene: TRBJ2-1; d_gene: TRBD2; abundance: -; CDR3aa: CASSAQTLAGGNEQFF; CDR3nt: TGTGCCAGCAGCGCACAAACACTAGCGGGTGGGAATGAGCAGTTCTTC
v_gene: TRBV3-1; j_gene: TRBJ2-7; d_gene: -; abundance: many; CDR3aa: CASSQDEPGTLPYEQYF; CDR3nt: TGTGCCAGCAGCCAAGACGAGCCAGGGACCCTACCCTACGAGCAGTACTTC
v_gene: TRBV6-2/TRBV6-3; j_gene: TRBJ1-1; d_gene: -; abundance: -; CDR3aa: CASSYYAVNTEAFF; CDR3nt: TGTGCCAGCAGTTATTATGCGGTGAACACTGAAGCTTTCTTT
v_gene: TRBV27; j_gene: TRBJ2-7; d_gene: TRBD2; abundance: few; CDR3aa: CASSPGFIAGGFYEQYF; CDR3nt: TGTGCCAGCAGTCCAGGTTTCATAGCGGGAGGGTTCTACGAGCAGTACTTC
v_gene: TRBV27; j_gene: TRBJ2-1; d_gene: -; abundance: many; CDR3aa: CASSVSQNLYNEQFF; CDR3nt: TGTGCCAGCAGCGTAAGCCAGAATCTCTACAATGAGCAGTTCTTC
v_gene: TRBV10-3; j_gene: TRBJ1-4; d_gene: -; abundance: few; CDR3aa: CAISESGGSDEKLFF; CDR3nt: TGTGCCATCAGTGAGTCGGGAGGGTCGGATGAAAAACTGTTTTTT
v_gene: TRBV2; j_gene: TRBJ1-5; d_gene: -; abundance: many; CDR3aa: CASSDIGGNEYQPQHF; CDR3nt: TGTGCCAGCAGTGATATTGGGGGCAACGAGTATCAGCCCCAGCATTTT
v_gene: TRBV7-9; j_gene: TRBJ2-7; d_gene: -; abundance: -; CDR3aa: CASSLETGRRDEQYF; CDR3nt: TGTGCCAGCAGCTTAGAGACAGGCCGGAGGGACGAGCAGTACTTC
v_gene: TRBV3-1; j_gene: TRBJ1-1; d_gene: TRBD1; abundance: -; CDR3aa: CASSPWDRGNTEAFF; CDR3nt: TGTGCCAGCAGCCCCTGGGACAGGGGGAACACTGAAGCTTTCTTT
v_gene: TRBV27; j_gene: TRBJ2-2; d_gene: -; abundance: many; CDR3aa: CASSWYSPANTGELFF; CDR3nt: TGTGCCAGCAGTTGGTACAGTCCGGCGAACACCGGGGAGCTGTTTTTT
v_gene: TRBV18; j_gene: TRBJ2-7; d_gene: -; abundance: -; CDR3aa: CASSPPVPSYEQYF; CDR3nt: TGTGCCAGCTCACCACCGGTACCCTCCTACGAGCAGTACTTC
v_gene: TRBV27; j_gene: TRBJ2-1; d_gene: TRBD2; abundance: many; CDR3aa: CASNRIGLAGGWEQFF; CDR3nt: TGTGCCAGCAACCGAATCGGACTAGCGGGAGGGTGGGAGCAGTTCTTC
v_gene: TRBV12-3/TRBV12-4; j_gene: TRBJ2-2; d_gene: TRBD2; abundance: many; CDR3aa: CASSSGLAGDTGELFF; CDR3nt: TGTGCCAGCAGTTCAGGACTAGCGGGAGACACCGGGGAGCTGTTTTTT
v_gene: TRBV20-1; j_gene: TRBJ1-5; d_gene: -; abundance: -; CDR3aa: CSGGEGSNQPQHF; CDR3nt: TGCAGCGGGGGCGAGGGTAGCAATCAGCCCCAGCATTTT
v_gene: TRBV30; j_gene: TRBJ2-1; d_gene: -; abundance: -; CDR3aa: CAWAGSSYNEQFF; CDR3nt: TGTGCCTGGGCGGGAAGCTCCTACAATGAGCAGTTCTTC
v_gene: TRBV28; j_gene: TRBJ1-4; d_gene: -; abundance: -; CDR3aa: CASSARGKLFF; CDR3nt: TGTGCCAGCAGTGCCAGGGGAAAACTGTTTTTT
v_gene: TRBV25-1; j_gene: TRBJ2-5; d_gene: TRBD2; abundance: many; CDR3aa: CASSLRLAGEETQYF; CDR3nt: TGTGCCAGCAGTCTACGACTAGCGGGAGAAGAGACCCAGTACTTC
v_gene: TRBV12-3/TRBV12-4; j_gene: TRBJ2-1; d_gene: TRBD1; abundance: many; CDR3aa: CASSTRGTGRNEQFF; CDR3nt: TGTGCCAGCAGTACCCGGGGGACAGGGAGGAATGAGCAGTTCTTC
v_gene: TRBV28; j_gene: TRBJ1-1; d_gene: -; abundance: -; CDR3aa: CASRLGTPSQEAFF; CDR3nt: TGTGCCAGCAGGCTCGGGACACCTAGCCAGGAAGCTTTCTTT
v_gene: TRBV11-2; j_gene: TRBJ2-7; d_gene: TRBD2; abundance: few; CDR3aa: CASSSLAGPEHEQYF; CDR3nt: TGTGCCAGCAGCTCACTAGCGGGCCCTGAGCACGAGCAGTACTTC